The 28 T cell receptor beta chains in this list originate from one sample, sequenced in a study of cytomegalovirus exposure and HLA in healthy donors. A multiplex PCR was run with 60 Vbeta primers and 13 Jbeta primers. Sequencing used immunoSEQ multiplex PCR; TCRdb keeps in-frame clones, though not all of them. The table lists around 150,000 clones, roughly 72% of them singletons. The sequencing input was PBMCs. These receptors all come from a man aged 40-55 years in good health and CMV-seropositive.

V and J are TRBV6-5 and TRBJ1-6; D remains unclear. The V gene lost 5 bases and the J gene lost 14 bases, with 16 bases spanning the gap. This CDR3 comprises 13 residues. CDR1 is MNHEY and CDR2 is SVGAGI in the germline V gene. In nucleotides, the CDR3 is TGTGCCAGCAGTAAGACTCCACCGTCCACCCTCCACTTT. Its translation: CASSKTPPSTLHF.

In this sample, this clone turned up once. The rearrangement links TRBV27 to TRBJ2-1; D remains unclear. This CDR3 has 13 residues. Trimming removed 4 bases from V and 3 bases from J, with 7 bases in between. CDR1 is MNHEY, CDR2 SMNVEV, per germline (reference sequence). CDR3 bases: TGTGCCAGCAGTTATTCTTACTACAATGAGCAGTTCTTC. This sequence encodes CASSYSYYNEQFF.

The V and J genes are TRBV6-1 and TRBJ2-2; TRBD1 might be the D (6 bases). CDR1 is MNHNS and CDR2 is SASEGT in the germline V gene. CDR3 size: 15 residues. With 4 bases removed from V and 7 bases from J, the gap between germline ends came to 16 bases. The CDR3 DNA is TGTGCCAGCAGTGCAAACAGGGTAAAGGGCGGGGAGCTGTTTTTT. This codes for CASSANRVKGGELFF.

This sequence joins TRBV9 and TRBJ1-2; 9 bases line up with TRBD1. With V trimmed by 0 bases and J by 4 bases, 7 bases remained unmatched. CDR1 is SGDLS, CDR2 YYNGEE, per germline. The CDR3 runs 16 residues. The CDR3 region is CASSVGGTGLPYGYTF. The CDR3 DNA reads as TGTGCCAGCAGCGTAGGGGGGACAGGGTTACCCTATGGCTACACCTTC.

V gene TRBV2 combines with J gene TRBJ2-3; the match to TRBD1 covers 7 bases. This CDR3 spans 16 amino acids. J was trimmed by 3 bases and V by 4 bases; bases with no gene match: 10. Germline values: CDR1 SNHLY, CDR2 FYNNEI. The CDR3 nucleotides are TGTGCCAGCAGTGCGTCCGCGACAGGGAGTACAGATACGCAGTATTTT. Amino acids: CASSASATGSTDTQYF.

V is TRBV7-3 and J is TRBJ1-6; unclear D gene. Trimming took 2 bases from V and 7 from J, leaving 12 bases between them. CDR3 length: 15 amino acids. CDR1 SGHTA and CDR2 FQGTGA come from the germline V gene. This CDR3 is CASSLLGVGNSPLHF. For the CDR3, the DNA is TGTGCCAGCAGCTTATTAGGCGTCGGGAATTCACCCCTCCACTTT. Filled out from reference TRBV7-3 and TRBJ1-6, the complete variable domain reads GAGVSQTPSNKVTEKGKYVELRCDPISGHTALYWYRQSLGQGPEFLIYFQGTGAADDSGLPNDRFFAVRPEGSVSTLKIQRTERGDSAVYLCASSLLGVGNSPLHFGNGTRLTVT.

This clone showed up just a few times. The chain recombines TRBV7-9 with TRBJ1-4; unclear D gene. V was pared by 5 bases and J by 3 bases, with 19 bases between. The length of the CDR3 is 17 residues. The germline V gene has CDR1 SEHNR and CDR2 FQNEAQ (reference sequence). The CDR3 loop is CASSPNLPLISNEKLFF. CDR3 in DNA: TGTGCCAGCAGCCCCAACCTACCATTGATCTCTAATGAAAAACTGTTTTTT.

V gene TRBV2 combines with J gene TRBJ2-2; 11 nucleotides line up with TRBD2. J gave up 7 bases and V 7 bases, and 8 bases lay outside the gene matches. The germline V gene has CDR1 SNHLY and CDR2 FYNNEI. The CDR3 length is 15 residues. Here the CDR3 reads CASTIAGGLVGELFF. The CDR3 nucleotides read TGTGCCAGCACCATAGCGGGGGGGCTTGTCGGGGAGCTGTTTTTT.

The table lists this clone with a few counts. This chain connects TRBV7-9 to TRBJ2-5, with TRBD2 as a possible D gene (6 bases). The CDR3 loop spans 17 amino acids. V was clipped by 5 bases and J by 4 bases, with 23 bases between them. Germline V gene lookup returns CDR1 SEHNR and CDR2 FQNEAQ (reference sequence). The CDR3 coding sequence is TGTGCCAGCAGCCCCCAGCGCGCGGGACTGGAGGGAGAGACCCAGTACTTC. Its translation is CASSPQRAGLEGETQYF.

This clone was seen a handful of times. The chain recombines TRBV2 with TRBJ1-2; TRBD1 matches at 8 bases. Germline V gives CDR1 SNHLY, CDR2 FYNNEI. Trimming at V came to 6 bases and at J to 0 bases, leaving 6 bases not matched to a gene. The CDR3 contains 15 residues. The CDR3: CASSPDRGPNYGYTF. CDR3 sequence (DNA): TGTGCCAGCAGCCCCGACAGGGGCCCTAACTATGGCTACACCTTC. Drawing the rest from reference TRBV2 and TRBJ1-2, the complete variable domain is EPEVTQTPSHQVTQMGQEVILRCVPISNHLYFYWYRQILGQKVEFLVSFYNNEISEKSEIFDDQFSVERPDGSNFTLKIRSTKLEDSAMYFCASSPDRGPNYGYTFGSGTRLTVV.

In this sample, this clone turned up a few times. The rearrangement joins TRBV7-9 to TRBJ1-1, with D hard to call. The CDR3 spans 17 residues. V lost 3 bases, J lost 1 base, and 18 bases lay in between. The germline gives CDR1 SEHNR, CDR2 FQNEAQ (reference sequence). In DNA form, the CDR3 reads TGTGCCAGCAGCTTGGAGAAGGGAGGGATTAAGAACACTGAAGCTTTCTTT. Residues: CASSLEKGGIKNTEAFF.

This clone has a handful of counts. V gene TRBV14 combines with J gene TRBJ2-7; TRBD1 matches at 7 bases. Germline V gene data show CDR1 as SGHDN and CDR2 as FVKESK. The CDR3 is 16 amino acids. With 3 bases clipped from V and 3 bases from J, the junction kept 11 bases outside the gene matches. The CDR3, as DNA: TGTGCCAGCAGCCAGACCACAGGGGAAGATTACTACGAGCAGTACTTC. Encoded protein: CASSQTTGEDYYEQYF.

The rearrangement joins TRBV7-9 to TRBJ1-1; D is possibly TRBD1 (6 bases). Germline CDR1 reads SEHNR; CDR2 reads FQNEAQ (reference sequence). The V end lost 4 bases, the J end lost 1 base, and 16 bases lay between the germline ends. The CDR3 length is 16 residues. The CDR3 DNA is TGTGCCAGCAGCTCTGGGGGGGGCGCGGAGAACACTGAAGCTTTCTTT. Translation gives CASSSGGGAENTEAFF.

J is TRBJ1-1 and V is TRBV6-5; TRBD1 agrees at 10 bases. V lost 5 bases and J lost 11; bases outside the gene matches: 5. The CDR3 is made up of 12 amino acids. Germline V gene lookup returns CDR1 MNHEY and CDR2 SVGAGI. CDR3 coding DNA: TGTGCCAGCAGTACCCCGGGACAGGGGGCTTTCTTT. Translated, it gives CASSTPGQGAFF.

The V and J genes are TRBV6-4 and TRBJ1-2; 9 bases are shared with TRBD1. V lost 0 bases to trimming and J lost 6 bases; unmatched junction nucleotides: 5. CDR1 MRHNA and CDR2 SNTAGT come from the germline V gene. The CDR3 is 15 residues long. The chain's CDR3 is CASSDSPGQGHGYTF. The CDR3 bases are TGTGCCAGCAGTGACTCTCCGGGACAGGGACATGGCTACACCTTC.

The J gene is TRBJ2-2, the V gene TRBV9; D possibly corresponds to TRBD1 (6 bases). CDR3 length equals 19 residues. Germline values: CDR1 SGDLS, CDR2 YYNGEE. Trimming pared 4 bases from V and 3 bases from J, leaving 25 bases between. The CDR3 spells CASSRDSLGFRGYTGELFF. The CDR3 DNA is TGTGCCAGCAGCAGAGATTCACTTGGGTTCAGGGGTTACACCGGGGAGCTGTTTTTT.

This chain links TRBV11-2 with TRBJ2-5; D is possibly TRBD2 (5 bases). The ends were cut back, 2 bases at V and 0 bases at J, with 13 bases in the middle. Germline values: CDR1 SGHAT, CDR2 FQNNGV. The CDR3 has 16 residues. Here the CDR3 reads CASSLPRTRHQETQYF. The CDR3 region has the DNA TGTGCCAGCAGCTTACCTCGAACTAGACACCAAGAGACCCAGTACTTC.

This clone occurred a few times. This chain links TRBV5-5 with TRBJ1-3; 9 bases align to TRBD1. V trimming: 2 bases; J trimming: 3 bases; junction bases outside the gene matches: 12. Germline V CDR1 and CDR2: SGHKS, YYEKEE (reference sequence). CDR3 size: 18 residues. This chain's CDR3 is CASSLGGTGSRFGNTIYF. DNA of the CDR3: TGTGCCAGCAGCTTAGGCGGGACAGGGTCCCGCTTTGGAAACACCATATATTTT. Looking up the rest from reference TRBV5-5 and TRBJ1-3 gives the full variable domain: DAGVTQSPTHLIKTRGQQVTLRCSPISGHKSVSWYQQVLGQGPQFIFQYYEKEERGRGNFPDRFSARQFPNYSSELNVNALLLGDSALYLCASSLGGTGSRFGNTIYFGEGSWLTVV.

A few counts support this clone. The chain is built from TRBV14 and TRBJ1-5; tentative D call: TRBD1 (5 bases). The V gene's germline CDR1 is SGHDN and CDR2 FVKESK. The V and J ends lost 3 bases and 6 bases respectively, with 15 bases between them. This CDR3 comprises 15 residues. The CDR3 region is CASSQQGGVGQPQHF. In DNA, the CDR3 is TGTGCCAGCAGCCAGCAGGGAGGGGTAGGTCAGCCCCAGCATTTT.

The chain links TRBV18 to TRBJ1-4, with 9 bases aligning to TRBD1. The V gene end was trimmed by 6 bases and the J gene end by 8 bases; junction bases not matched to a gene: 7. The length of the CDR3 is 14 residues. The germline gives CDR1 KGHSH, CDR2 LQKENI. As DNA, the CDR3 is TGTGCCAGCTCCCCGGGACAGGGAAGGGAAAAACTGTTTTTT. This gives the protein CASSPGQGREKLFF.

In DNA form, the CDR3 reads TGTGCCAGCAGCTTAACCGGGACAGGAATTTACGAGCAGTACTTC. It codes for CASSLTGTGIYEQYF. V usage is TRBV13 and J usage is TRBJ2-7; 8 bases line up with TRBD1. The J segment lost 4 bases and the V segment lost 2 bases, leaving 7 bases of the junction unmatched. This CDR3 has 15 amino acids. Germline V gene sequence: CDR1 PRHDT, CDR2 FYEKMQ (reference sequence). The variable domain in full, with the rest retrieved from reference TRBV13 and TRBJ2-7, is AAGVIQSPRHLIKEKRETATLKCYPIPRHDTVYWYQQGPGQDPQFLISFYEKMQSDKGSIPDRFSAQQFSDYHSELNMSSLELGDSALYFCASSLTGTGIYEQYFGPGTRLTVT.

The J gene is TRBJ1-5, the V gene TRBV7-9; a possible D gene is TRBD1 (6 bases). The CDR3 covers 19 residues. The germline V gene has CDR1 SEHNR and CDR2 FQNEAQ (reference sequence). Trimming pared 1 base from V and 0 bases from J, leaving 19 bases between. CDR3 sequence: CASSLVGGTKPYSNQPQHF. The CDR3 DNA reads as TGTGCCAGCAGCTTAGTGGGAGGGACAAAACCTTATAGCAATCAGCCCCAGCATTTT.

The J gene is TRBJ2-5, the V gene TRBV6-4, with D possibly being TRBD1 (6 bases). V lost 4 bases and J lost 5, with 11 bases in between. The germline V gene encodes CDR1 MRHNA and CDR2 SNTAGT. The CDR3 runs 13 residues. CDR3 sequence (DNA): TGTGCCAGCAGTGCAGGGGTTGGGGAGACCCAGTACTTC. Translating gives CASSAGVGETQYF.

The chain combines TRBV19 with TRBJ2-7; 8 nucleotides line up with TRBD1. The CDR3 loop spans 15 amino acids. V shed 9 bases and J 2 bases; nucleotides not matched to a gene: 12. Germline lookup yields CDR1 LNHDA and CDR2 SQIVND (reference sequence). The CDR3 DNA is TGTGCCAGCACCCGTTCAGGACAGGGAACCTACGAGCAGTACTTC. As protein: CASTRSGQGTYEQYF.

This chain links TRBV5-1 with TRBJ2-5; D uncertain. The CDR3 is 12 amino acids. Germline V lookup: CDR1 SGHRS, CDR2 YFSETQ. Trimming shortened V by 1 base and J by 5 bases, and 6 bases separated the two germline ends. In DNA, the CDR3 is TGCGCCAGCAGCTTGCAGTGGGAGACCCAGTACTTC. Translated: CASSLQWETQYF. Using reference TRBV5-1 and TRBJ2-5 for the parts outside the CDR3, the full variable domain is KAGVTQTPRYLIKTRGQQVTLSCSPISGHRSVSWYQQTPGQGLQFLFEYFSETQRNKGNFPGRFSGRQFSNSRSEMNVSTLELGDSALYLCASSLQWETQYFGPGTRLLVL.

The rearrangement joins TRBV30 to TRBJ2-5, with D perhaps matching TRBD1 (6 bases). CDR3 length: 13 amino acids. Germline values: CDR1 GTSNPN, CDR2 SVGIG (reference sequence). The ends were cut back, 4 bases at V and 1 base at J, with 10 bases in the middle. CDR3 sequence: CAWNRGFQETQYF. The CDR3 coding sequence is TGTGCCTGGAATAGGGGGTTCCAAGAGACCCAGTACTTC.

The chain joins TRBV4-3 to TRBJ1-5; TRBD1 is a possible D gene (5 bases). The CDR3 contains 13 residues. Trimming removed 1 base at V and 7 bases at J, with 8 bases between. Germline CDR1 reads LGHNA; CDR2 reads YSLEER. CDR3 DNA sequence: TGCGCCAGCAGCCAAGGGGGGGGACAGCCCCAGCATTTT. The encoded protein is CASSQGGGQPQHF.

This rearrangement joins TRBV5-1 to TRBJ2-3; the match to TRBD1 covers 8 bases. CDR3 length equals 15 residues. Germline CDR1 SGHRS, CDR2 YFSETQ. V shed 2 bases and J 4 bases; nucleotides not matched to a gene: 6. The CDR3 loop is CASSFRGRDPDTQYF. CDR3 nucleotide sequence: TGCGCCAGCAGCTTCAGGGGGCGCGATCCAGATACGCAGTATTTT.